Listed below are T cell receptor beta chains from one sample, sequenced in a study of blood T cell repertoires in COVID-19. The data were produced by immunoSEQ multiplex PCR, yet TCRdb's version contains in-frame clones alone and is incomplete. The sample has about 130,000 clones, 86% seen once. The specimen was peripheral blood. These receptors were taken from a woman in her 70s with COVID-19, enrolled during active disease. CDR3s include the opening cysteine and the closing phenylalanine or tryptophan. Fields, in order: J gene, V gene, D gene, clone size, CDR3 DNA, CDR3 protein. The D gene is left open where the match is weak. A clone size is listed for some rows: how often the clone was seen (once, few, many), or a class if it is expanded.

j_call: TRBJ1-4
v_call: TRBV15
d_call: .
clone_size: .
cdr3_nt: TGTGCCACCAGCAGTGACACCTTTCGGGGGAATGAAAAACTGTTTTTT
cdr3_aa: CATSSDTFRGNEKLFF

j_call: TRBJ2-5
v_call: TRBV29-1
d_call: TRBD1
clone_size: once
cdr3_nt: TGCAGCGCGATGAGGACAGGGGGGTTCGGGGCGACCCAGTACTTC
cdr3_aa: CSAMRTGGFGATQYF

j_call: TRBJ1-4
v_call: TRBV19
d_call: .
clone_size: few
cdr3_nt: TGTGCCAGTAGAAAGACAGCAACTAATGAAAAACTGTTTTTT
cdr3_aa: CASRKTATNEKLFF

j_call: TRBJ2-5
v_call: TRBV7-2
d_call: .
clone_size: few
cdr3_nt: TGTGCCAGCAGCTTAAATGAACTGCAAGAGACCCAGTACTTC
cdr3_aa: CASSLNELQETQYF

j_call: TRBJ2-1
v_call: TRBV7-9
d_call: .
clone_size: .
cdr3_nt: TGTGCCAGCAGCTTAGGAGGTGAGCAGTTCTTC
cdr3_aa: CASSLGGEQFF

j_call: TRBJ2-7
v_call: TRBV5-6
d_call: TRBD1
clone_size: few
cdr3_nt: TGTGCCAGCAGCCCCGGGACAGGGTTCTACGAGCAGTACTTC
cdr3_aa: CASSPGTGFYEQYF

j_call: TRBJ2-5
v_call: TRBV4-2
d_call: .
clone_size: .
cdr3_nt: TGTGCCAGCAGCCAGGCGGTTCAGGGAGAGACCCAGTACTTC
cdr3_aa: CASSQAVQGETQYF

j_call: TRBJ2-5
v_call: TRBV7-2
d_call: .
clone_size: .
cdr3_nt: TGTGCCAGCAGCTGGGTCCGATGGGGGGGCCCCGAGACCCAGTACTTC
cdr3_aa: CASSWVRWGGPETQYF

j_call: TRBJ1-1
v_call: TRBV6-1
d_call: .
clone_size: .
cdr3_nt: TGTGCCAGCAGTGACAAAGGGGCTCGGAGAGCTTTCTTT
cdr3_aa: CASSDKGARRAFF

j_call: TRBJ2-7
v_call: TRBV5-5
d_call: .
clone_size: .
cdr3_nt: TGTGCCAGCAGCCCCAGGGTTTACGAGCAGTACTTC
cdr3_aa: CASSPRVYEQYF

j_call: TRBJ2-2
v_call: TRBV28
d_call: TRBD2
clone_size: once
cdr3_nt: TGTGCCAGCAGTTCACCGGGACTAGCGGGACCCAAGGAGCTGTTTTTT
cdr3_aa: CASSSPGLAGPKELFF

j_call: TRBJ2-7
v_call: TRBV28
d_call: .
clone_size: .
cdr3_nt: TGTGCCAGCACGAGCGGCTACGAGCAGTACTTC
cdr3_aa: CASTSGYEQYF

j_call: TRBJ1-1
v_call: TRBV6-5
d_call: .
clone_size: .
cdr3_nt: TGTGCCAGCAGATCCCTCGCGGGGAACACTGAAGCTTTCTTT
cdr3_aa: CASRSLAGNTEAFF

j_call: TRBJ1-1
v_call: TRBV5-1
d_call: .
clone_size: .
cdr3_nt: TGCGCCAGCAGCTTGGACTGGCGGGAGGTTGGGATGAACACTGAAGCTTTCTTT
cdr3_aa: CASSLDWREVGMNTEAFF

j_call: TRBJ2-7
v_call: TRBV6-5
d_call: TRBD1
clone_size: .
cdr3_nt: TGTGCCAGCAGTTACGCGACAGGGGGTCACTTCTACGAGCAGTACTTC
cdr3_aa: CASSYATGGHFYEQYF

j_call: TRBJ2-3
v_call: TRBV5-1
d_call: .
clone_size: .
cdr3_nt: TGCGCCAGCAGCTTGAACGGGGGTTACTCATCAGATACGCAGTATTTT
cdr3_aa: CASSLNGGYSSDTQYF

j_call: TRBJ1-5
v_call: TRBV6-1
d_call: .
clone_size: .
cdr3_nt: TGTGCCAGCAGTGAAACGCGGAAATCAGCCCAGCATTTT
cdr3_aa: CASSETRKSAQHF

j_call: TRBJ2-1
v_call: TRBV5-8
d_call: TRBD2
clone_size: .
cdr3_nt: TGTGCCAGCAGCTTGTGGGTAGCGGGGGATTCTCGCTCCTACAATGAGCAGTTCTTC
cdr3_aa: CASSLWVAGDSRSYNEQFF

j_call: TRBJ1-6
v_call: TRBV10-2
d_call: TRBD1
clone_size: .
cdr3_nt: TGCGCCACCATCTCGCAGGGGGCCAATTCACCCCTCCACTTT
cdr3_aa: CATISQGANSPLHF

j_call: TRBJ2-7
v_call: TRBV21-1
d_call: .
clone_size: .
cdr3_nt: TGTGCCAGCAGCAAAGCGCTGGACAGGGACGAGCAGTACTTC
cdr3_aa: CASSKALDRDEQYF

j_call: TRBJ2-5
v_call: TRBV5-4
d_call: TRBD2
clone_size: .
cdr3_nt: TGTGCCAGCAGCTTGAGTCCAGGCACGGGAGGAGAAGAGACCCAGTACTTC
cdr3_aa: CASSLSPGTGGEETQYF

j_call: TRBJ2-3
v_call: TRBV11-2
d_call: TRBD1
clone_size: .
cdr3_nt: TGTGCCAGCAGCTTGTACAGGGGGCGCACAGATACGCAGTATTTT
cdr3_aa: CASSLYRGRTDTQYF

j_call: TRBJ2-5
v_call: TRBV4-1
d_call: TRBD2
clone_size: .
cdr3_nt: TGCGCCAGCAGCCAAGCACTTCCTAGCGGGGGGACCCAAGAGACCCAGTACTTC
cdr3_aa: CASSQALPSGGTQETQYF

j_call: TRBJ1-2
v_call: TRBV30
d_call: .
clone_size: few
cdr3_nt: TGTGCCTGGAGTGCACAGGGCTGGTATGGCTACACCTTC
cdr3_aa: CAWSAQGWYGYTF

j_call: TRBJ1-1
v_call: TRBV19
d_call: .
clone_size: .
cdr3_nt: TGTGCCAGTAGTATGGGCCTGCCTCCCCTGAACACTGAAGCTTTCTTT
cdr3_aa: CASSMGLPPLNTEAFF

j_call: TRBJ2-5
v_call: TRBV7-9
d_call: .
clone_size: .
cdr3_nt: TGTGCCAGCAGCCGCGCCCCCTACCCCGTCCCCCAAGAGACCCAGTACTTC
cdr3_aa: CASSRAPYPVPQETQYF

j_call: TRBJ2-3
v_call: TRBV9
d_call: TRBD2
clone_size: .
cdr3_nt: TGTGCCAGCAGCCCTCTCCGGACTAGCGGGGGGGGCACAGATACGCAGTATTTT
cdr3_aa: CASSPLRTSGGGTDTQYF

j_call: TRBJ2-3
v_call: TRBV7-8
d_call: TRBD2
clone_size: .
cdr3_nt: TGTGCCAGCAGCTTAGCCGGGGGGACTAGTTCATATACGCAGTATTTT
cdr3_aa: CASSLAGGTSSYTQYF

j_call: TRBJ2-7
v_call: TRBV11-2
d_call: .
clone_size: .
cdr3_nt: TGTGCCAGCAGCTTATTTCTCCGCGAGCAGTACTTC
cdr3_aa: CASSLFLREQYF

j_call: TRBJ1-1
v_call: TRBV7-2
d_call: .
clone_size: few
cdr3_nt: TGTGCCAGCAGCTCGACCTGGAGGGTTGGAAACACTGAAGCTTTCTTT
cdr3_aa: CASSSTWRVGNTEAFF

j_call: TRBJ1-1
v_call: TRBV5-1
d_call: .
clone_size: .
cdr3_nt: TGCGCCAGCACGTTGCGCCCCTACGGGAACACTGAAGCTTTCTTT
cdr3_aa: CASTLRPYGNTEAFF

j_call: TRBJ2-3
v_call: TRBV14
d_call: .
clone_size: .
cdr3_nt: TGTGCCAGCAGCCAAGATAGAGGCCGAGCCACAGATACGCAGTATTTT
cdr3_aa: CASSQDRGRATDTQYF

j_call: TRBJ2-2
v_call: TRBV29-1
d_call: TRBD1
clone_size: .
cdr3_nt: TGCAGCGCAGGACAGGGGGCGTCCGGTAGGGAGCTGTTTTTT
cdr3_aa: CSAGQGASGRELFF

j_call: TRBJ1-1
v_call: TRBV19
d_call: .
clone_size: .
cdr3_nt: TGTGCCAGTAGCGGGGGATTCAACACTGAAGCTTTCTTT
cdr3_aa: CASSGGFNTEAFF

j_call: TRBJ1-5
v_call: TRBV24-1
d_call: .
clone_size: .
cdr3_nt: TGTGCCACCAGTGACACAGGGAGCAATCAGCCCCAGCATTTT
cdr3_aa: CATSDTGSNQPQHF

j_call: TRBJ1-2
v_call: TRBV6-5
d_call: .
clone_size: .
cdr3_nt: TGTGCCAGCATGAGGGCAGTTTATGGCTACACCTTC
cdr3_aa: CASMRAVYGYTF

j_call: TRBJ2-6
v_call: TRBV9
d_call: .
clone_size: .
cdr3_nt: TGTGCCAGCAGCGTAGGAGGGTCTGGGGCCAACGTCCTGACTTTC
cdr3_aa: CASSVGGSGANVLTF

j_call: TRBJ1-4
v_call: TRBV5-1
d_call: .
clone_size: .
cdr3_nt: TGCGCCAGCAGCCGGGCGGGGGAGACTAATGAAAAACTGTTTTTT
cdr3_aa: CASSRAGETNEKLFF

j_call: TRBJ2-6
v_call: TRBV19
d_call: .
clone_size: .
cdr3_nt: TGTGCCAGTACCAGACAGAGTTTTGGGGCCAACGTCCTGACTTTC
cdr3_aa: CASTRQSFGANVLTF

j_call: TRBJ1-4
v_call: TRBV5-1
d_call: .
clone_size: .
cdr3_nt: TGCGCCAGCAGCCGCGGGGGAAGTTTAACTAATGAAAAACTGTTTTTT
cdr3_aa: CASSRGGSLTNEKLFF

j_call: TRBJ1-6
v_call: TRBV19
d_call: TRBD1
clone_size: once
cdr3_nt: TGTGCCAGTAGTACGACAGGGAATTCACCCCTCCACTTT
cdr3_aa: CASSTTGNSPLHF

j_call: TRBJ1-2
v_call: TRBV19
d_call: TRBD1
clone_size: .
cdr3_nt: TGTGCCAGCCGAACGTCCGGGACAGACTATGGCTACACCTTC
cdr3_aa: CASRTSGTDYGYTF

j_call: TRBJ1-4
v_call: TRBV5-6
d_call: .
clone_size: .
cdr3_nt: TGTGCCAGCAGCTTGTCAACACAGGGATATGAAAAACTGTTTTTT
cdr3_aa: CASSLSTQGYEKLFF

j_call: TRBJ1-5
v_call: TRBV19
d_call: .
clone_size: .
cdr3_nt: TGTGCCAGTAGTATTCAGGGTAGAGCGTATCAGCCCCAGCATTTT
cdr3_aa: CASSIQGRAYQPQHF

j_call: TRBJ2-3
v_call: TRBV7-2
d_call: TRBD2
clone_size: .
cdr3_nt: TGTGCCAGCAGCTTAGTGGGAGCGGGGGGTTTAAATACGCAGTATTTT
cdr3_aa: CASSLVGAGGLNTQYF

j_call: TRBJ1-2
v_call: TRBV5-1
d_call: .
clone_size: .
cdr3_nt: TGCGCCAGCAGCTTCTCAGACTATGGCTACACCTTC
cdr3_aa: CASSFSDYGYTF

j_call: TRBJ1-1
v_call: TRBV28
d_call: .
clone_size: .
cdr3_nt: TGTGCCAGCAGTTTAAACGGAGGGCGCCGGACTGAAGCTTTCTTT
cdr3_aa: CASSLNGGRRTEAFF

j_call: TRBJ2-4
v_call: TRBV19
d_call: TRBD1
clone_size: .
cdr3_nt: TGTGCCAGTAGTTCTCCTCCCGGGACAGCCCGCAAAAACATTCAGTACTTC
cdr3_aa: CASSSPPGTARKNIQYF

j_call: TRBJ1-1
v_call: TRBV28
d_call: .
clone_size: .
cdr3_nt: TGTGCCAGCAGTTTCCCCCTACCCAACACTGAAGCTTTCTTT
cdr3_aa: CASSFPLPNTEAFF

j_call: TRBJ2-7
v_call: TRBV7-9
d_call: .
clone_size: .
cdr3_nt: TGTGCCAGCAGCTTATGGGTTACAGGCTACGAGCAGTACTTC
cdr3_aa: CASSLWVTGYEQYF

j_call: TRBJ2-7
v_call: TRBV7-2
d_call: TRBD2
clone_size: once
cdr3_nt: TGTGCCAGCAGCTTAGGCGGGGGGGGAGTTGAGCAGTACTTC
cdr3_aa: CASSLGGGGVEQYF

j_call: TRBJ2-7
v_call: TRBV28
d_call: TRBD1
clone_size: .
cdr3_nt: TGTGCCAGCAGTTTGGGACAGGGAGGAAAGCAGTACTTC
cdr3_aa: CASSLGQGGKQYF

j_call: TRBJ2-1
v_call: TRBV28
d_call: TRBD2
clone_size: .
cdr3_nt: TGTGCCAGCAGTGGGACTAGCGGGGGCACCTGGGAGCAGTTCTTC
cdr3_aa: CASSGTSGGTWEQFF

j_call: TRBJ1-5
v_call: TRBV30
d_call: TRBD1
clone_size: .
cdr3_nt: TGTGCCTGGAGTGTAGGGACAGGGGGCCATCAGCCCCAGCATTTT
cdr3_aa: CAWSVGTGGHQPQHF

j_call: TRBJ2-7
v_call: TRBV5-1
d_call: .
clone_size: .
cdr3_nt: TGCGCCAGCAGCTTTAACCTAGCGACCGGCTCCTACGAGCAGTACTTC
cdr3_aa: CASSFNLATGSYEQYF

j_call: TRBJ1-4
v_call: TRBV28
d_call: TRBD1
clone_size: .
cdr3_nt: TGTGCCAGCAGTTTAACGACAGGGCTGAATGAAAAACTGTTTTTT
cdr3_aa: CASSLTTGLNEKLFF

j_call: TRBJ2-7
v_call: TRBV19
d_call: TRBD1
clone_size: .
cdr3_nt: TGTGCCACTAGTTCGGGACAGGGTATGCCCTACGAGCAGTACTTC
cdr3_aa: CATSSGQGMPYEQYF

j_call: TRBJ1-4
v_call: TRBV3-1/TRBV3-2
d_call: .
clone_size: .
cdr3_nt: TGTGCCAGCAGCCAATCGGGAATTGAAAAACTGTTTTTT
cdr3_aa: CASSQSGIEKLFF

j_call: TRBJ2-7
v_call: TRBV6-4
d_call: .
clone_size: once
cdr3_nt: TGTGCCAGCAGTGGAAGGCGGGGATTCTACGAGCAGTACTTC
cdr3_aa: CASSGRRGFYEQYF